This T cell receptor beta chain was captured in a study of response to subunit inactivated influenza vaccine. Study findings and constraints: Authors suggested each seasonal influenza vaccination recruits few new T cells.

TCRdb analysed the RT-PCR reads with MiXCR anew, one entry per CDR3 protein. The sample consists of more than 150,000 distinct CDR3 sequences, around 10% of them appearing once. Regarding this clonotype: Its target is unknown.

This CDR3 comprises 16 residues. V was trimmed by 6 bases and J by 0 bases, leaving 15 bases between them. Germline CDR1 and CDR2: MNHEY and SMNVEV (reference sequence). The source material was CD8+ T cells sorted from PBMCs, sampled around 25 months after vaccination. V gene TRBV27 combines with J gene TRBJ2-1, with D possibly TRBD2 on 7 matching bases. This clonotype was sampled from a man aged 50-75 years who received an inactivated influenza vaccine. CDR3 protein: CASRSAGASSYNEQFF. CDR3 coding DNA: TGTGCCAGCAGATCTGCGGGGGCCAGCTCCTACAATGAGCAGTTCTTC.